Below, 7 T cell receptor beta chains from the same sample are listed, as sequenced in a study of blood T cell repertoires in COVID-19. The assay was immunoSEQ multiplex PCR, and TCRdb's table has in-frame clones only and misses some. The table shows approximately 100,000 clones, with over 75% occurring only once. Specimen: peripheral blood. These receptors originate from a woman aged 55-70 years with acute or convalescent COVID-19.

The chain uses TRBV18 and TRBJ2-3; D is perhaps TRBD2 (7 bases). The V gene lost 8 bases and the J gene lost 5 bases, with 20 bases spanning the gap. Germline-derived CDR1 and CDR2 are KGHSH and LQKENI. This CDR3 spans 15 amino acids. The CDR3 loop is CASLSGGGSKDTQYF. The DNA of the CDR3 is TGTGCCAGCCTCAGTGGGGGCGGGAGTAAAGATACGCAGTATTTT.

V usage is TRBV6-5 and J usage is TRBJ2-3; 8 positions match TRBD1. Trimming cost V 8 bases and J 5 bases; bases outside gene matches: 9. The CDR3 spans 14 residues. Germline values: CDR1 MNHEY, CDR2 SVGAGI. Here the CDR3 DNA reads TGTGCCAGCGGTCGGACAGGGCACAAAGATACGCAGTATTTT. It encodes CASGRTGHKDTQYF.

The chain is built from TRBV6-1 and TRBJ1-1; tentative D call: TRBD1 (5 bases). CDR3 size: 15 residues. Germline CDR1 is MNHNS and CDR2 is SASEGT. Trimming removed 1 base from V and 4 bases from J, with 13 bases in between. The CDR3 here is CASSEVPGMGTEAFF. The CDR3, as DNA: TGTGCCAGCAGTGAAGTCCCAGGGATGGGCACTGAAGCTTTCTTT.

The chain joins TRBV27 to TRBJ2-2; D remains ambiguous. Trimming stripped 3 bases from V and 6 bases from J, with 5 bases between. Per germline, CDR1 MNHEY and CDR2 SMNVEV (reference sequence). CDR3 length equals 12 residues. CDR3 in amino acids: CASSFLAGELFF. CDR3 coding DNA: TGTGCCAGCAGTTTTTTAGCCGGGGAGCTGTTTTTT.

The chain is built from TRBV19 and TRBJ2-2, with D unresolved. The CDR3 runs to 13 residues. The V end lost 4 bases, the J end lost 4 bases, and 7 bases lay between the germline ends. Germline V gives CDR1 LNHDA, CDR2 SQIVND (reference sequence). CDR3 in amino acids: CASSTRVTGELFF. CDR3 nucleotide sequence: TGTGCCAGTAGTACCCGGGTCACCGGGGAGCTGTTTTTT. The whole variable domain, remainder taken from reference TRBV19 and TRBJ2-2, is DGGITQSPKYLFRKEGQNVTLSCEQNLNHDAMYWYRQDPGQGLRLIYYSQIVNDFQKGDIAEGYSVSREKKESFPLTVTSAQKNPTAFYLCASSTRVTGELFFGEGSRLTVL.

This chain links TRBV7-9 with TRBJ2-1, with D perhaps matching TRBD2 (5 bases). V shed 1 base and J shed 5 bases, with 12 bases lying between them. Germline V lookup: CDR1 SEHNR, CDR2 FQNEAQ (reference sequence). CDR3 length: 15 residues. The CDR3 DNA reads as TGTGCCAGCAGCTTAGAGTTAGGGAGCCACAATGAGCAGTTCTTC. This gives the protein CASSLELGSHNEQFF.

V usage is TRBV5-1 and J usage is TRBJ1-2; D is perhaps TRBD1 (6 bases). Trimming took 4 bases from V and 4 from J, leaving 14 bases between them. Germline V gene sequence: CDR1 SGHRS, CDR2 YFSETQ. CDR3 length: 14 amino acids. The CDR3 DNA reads TGCGCCAGCAGCCCGACAGGCACTAGCTATGGCTACACCTTC. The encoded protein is CASSPTGTSYGYTF.